The TCR beta chain described here comes from a study of shared clonotypes between healthy human individuals. Naive CD8 cells lacked CD45RO, underwent positive selection for CCR7 and left out terminally differentiated effector memory CD45RA+ cells. Trimming cost V 6 bases and J 1 base, with 4 bases left between them. Per germline, CDR1 SGHVS and CDR2 FNYEAQ. This CDR3 is 12 amino acids long. Clones were sequenced by immunoSEQ multiplex PCR, and TCRdb holds only the in-frame ones, with some missing. Of fewer than 1 million clones in the sample, just over 95% were seen once. The chain is built from TRBV7-6 and TRBJ2-1; D not resolved. The clonotype comes from a young man in good health. Sequencing used naive CD8+ T cells sorted from blood. This chain's CDR3 is CASSMSYNEQFF. The CDR3 coding sequence is TGTGCCAGCAGTATGTCCTACAATGAGCAGTTCTTC.